The 21 T cell receptor beta chains below all came from one sample that was sequenced in a study of cytomegalovirus exposure and HLA in healthy donors. It was with 60 Vbeta and 13 Jbeta primers that the PCR ran. Clones were sequenced by immunoSEQ multiplex PCR, and TCRdb holds only the in-frame ones, with some missing. The sample holds 90,000 to 120,000 clones; 82% are singletons and the top ten take 2% to 3%. Sequencing was done on a sample of PBMCs. The origin of the receptors is a man younger than 45 in good health and CMV-seropositive.

The chain couples TRBV4-2 to TRBJ2-5, with D possibly matching TRBD1 (6 bases). Germline V gives CDR1 LGHNA, CDR2 YNFKEQ. CDR3 length: 17 amino acids. Trimming removed 1 base at V and 3 bases at J, with 18 bases between. CDR3 sequence reads: CASSQGVGTLVEETQYF. The CDR3, as DNA: TGTGCCAGCAGCCAAGGCGTAGGGACACTTGTCGAAGAGACCCAGTACTTC.

This chain uses TRBV28 with TRBJ1-1, with 8 bases fitting TRBD1. Trimming took 5 bases from V and 7 from J; bases not matched to a gene: 3. The CDR3 is made up of 12 amino acids. The germline gives CDR1 MDHEN, CDR2 SYDVKM. The chain's CDR3 is CASSAGGHEAFF. In DNA, the CDR3 is TGTGCCAGCAGTGCAGGGGGCCATGAAGCTTTCTTT.

The gene calls are TRBV6-4 and TRBJ1-1; 9 bases fit TRBD1. Germline CDR1 and CDR2: MRHNA and SNTAGT. The length of the CDR3 is 16 residues. The V and J ends lost 5 bases and 5 bases, in that order; junction bases with no gene match: 12. CDR3 bases: TGTGCCAGCAGTCCTGGACCTGGACAGGGGAAGACTGAAGCTTTCTTT. It translates to CASSPGPGQGKTEAFF.

The genes are TRBV5-5 and TRBJ2-5; tentatively, D is TRBD2 (7 bases). Germline V lookup: CDR1 SGHKS, CDR2 YYEKEE (reference sequence). The CDR3 runs to 13 residues. Trimming took off 3 bases at V and 7 bases at J, with 13 bases between the two ends. This chain's CDR3 is CASSWTGGVTQYF. The CDR3, as DNA: TGTGCCAGCAGCTGGACGGGGGGCGTGACCCAGTACTTC. Variable domain in full (rest from reference TRBV5-5 and TRBJ2-5): DAGVTQSPTHLIKTRGQQVTLRCSPISGHKSVSWYQQVLGQGPQFIFQYYEKEERGRGNFPDRFSARQFPNYSSELNVNALLLGDSALYLCASSWTGGVTQYFGPGTRLLVL.

The chain links TRBV30 to TRBJ2-7; D is perhaps TRBD1 (6 bases). The CDR3 is 14 residues long. Germline CDR1 and CDR2: GTSNPN and SVGIG (reference sequence). Trimming pared 1 base from V and 0 bases from J, leaving 10 bases between. The CDR3 DNA reads as TGTGCCTGGAGTGGGGACACTATCTCCTACGAGCAGTACTTC. Protein product: CAWSGDTISYEQYF. The whole variable domain, filled in from reference TRBV30 and TRBJ2-7, reads SQTIHQWPATLVQPVGSPLSLECTVEGTSNPNLYWYRQAAGRGLQLLFYSVGIGQISSEVPQNLSASRPQDRQFILSSKKLLLSDSGFYLCAWSGDTISYEQYFGPGTRLTVT.

This clone was detected once. The chain's CDR3 is CASSRAENQPQHF. The CDR3 nucleotides are TGTGCCAGCAGCAGGGCCGAGAATCAGCCCCAGCATTTT. The J gene is TRBJ1-5, the V gene TRBV25-1, with D possibly matching TRBD1 (5 bases). The CDR3 loop spans 13 amino acids. Germline CDR1 reads MGHDK; CDR2 reads SYGVNS. Trimming removed 6 bases from V and 4 bases from J, with 10 bases in between.

This clone was counted a few times. The rearrangement links TRBV6-1 to TRBJ1-2, with TRBD1 as a possible D gene (6 bases). There are 14 residues in the CDR3. Deletions cut 7 bases from V and 3 bases from J, with 15 bases between. CDR1 and CDR2 (germline): MNHNS, SASEGT. This CDR3 is CASNPRGGDYGYTF. In nucleotides, the CDR3 is TGTGCCAGCAATCCCAGGGGAGGGGACTATGGCTACACCTTC.

The table lists this clone with a few counts. The V call is TRBV6-5, the J call TRBJ2-1, with a possible D match to TRBD1 (6 bases). Germline V gives CDR1 MNHEY, CDR2 SVGAGI. The CDR3 spans 12 residues. The ends were cut back, 6 bases at V and 3 bases at J, with 6 bases in the middle. The CDR3 nucleotides read TGTGCCAGCAGGGACAGCTACAATGAGCAGTTCTTC. Translated: CASRDSYNEQFF.

The V and J genes are TRBV9 and TRBJ2-5, with D uncertain. Germline CDR1 reads SGDLS; CDR2 reads YYNGEE. The length of the CDR3 is 13 residues. Trimming stripped 2 bases from V and 3 bases from J, with 8 bases between. The CDR3 DNA sequence: TGTGCCAGCAGCGTTTCAGTGGAAGAGACCCAGTACTTC. As protein: CASSVSVEETQYF.

This clone was counted once. The CDR3 loop is CASKPQGVRETQYF. The CDR3 DNA is TGTGCCAGCAAGCCACAGGGCGTTCGGGAGACCCAGTACTTC. The chain carries TRBV6-6 and TRBJ2-5; maybe TRBD1 (6 bases). The CDR3 is 14 amino acids. Looked up from germline, CDR1 is MNHNY and CDR2 is SVGAGI (reference sequence). With 7 bases removed from V and 5 bases from J, the gap between germline ends came to 17 bases.

The gene calls are TRBV2 and TRBJ2-7, with TRBD1 identical over 11 bases. This CDR3 comprises 14 residues. V trimming: 7 bases; J trimming: 4 bases; junction bases outside the gene matches: 6. Per germline, CDR1 SNHLY and CDR2 FYNNEI. The CDR3, as DNA: TGTGCCAGCACTGGACAGGGGGCAGTGTACGAGCAGTACTTC. Translating it yields CASTGQGAVYEQYF.

The chain carries TRBV6-5 and TRBJ1-1; no clear D. The germline V gene encodes CDR1 MNHEY and CDR2 SVGAGI. The CDR3 has 12 residues. V lost 10 bases and J 4 bases, leaving 13 bases between the germline ends. This chain's CDR3 is CATQPRSTEAFF. The CDR3 DNA sequence: TGTGCCACCCAGCCCCGGAGCACTGAAGCTTTCTTT.

On this clone: This sample also contains other DNA sequences that code for the same CDR3. The gene calls are TRBV5-1 and TRBJ1-1; possibly TRBD1 for D (6 bases). The CDR3 contains 13 residues. V gave up 0 bases and J gave up 5 bases, with 8 bases separating them. Germline CDR1 is SGHRS and CDR2 is YFSETQ. The CDR3: CASSLAGATEAFF. The CDR3, as DNA: TGCGCCAGCAGCTTGGCAGGGGCGACTGAAGCTTTCTTT.

In nucleotides, the CDR3 is TGCGCCAGCAGCTTGGTCCTTTCCTATGGCTACACCTTC. Translated, it gives CASSLVLSYGYTF. The chain joins TRBV5-1 to TRBJ1-2; D uncertain. Germline V gene sequence: CDR1 SGHRS, CDR2 YFSETQ. The V end lost 0 bases, the J end lost 4 bases, and 7 bases lay between the germline ends. CDR3 length: 13 residues.

The chain links TRBV15 to TRBJ1-2; no definite D call. Trimming removed 0 bases at V and 7 bases at J, with 12 bases between. Looked up from germline, CDR1 is LNHNV and CDR2 is YYDKDF (reference sequence). This CDR3 has 14 residues. In DNA, the CDR3 is TGTGCCACCAGCAGAGATGAGGGAGGTAGTGGCTACACCTTC. Its protein product is CATSRDEGGSGYTF.

The gene calls are TRBV6-1 and TRBJ1-1; 9 bases are shared with TRBD1. Germline CDR1 and CDR2: MNHNS and SASEGT. V shed 6 bases, J shed 5 bases, and the junction held 4 bases outside the gene matches. CDR3 size: 13 residues. CDR3 nucleotides: TGTGCCAGCAGCCAGGACAGGGGAACTGAAGCTTTCTTT. Residues: CASSQDRGTEAFF.

The J gene is TRBJ2-5, the V gene TRBV7-9; D uncertain. The V end lost 3 bases, the J end lost 1 base, and 6 bases lay between the germline ends. The germline gives CDR1 SEHNR, CDR2 FQNEAQ (reference sequence). The CDR3 is made up of 13 amino acids. This chain's CDR3 is CASSLSTQETQYF. Here the CDR3 DNA reads TGTGCCAGCAGCTTGAGTACCCAAGAGACCCAGTACTTC.

V usage is TRBV6-1 and J usage is TRBJ2-1, with D perhaps matching TRBD1 (6 bases). The V end lost 6 bases, the J end lost 7 bases, and 13 bases lay between the germline ends. The CDR3 covers 13 residues. Germline CDR1 reads MNHNS; CDR2 reads SASEGT. CDR3 coding DNA: TGTGCCAGCAGCCCGGGACAAAGGAATGAGCAGTTCTTC. This sequence encodes CASSPGQRNEQFF.

With respect to this clone: The junction shows a germline mismatch at one end, possibly a read error. The V gene is TRBV6-5, the J gene TRBJ2-6, with 7 bases identical to TRBD1. The CDR3 sequence is 15 residues long. From germline, CDR1 is MNHEY and CDR2 SVGAGI. The CDR3 sequence is CASSQTGSGANGLTF. The CDR3, as DNA: TGTGCCAGCAGCCAGACAGGGTCTGGGGCCAACGGCCTGACTTTC.

This clone occurred once. V usage is TRBV4-2 and J usage is TRBJ2-7; 9 bases map to TRBD2. The CDR3 covers 16 residues. Germline V lookup: CDR1 LGHNA, CDR2 YNFKEQ. V dropped 0 bases and J dropped 3; count of bases not matched to a gene: 6. DNA of the CDR3: TGTGCCAGCAGCCAAGAAGGCGGGGGGGCGTACTACGAGCAGTACTTC. This translates into CASSQEGGGAYYEQYF.

This chain joins TRBV12-5 and TRBJ2-2; 12 bases are a match to TRBD2. V trimming: 4 bases; J trimming: 7 bases; junction bases outside the gene matches: 13. Germline CDR1 LGHNT, CDR2 FRNRAP. The CDR3 has 18 amino acids. CDR3 protein: CASGSSTLAGGPGGELFF. The CDR3 nucleotides read TGTGCTAGTGGTTCGTCCACTCTAGCGGGGGGGCCGGGCGGGGAGCTGTTTTTT.